These 13 T cell receptor beta chains were all obtained from the same sample, sequenced in a study of blood T cells in healthy people across ages. A second PCR of about 6 to 12 cycles used a sample-barcoded 5' primer and a J-beta primer mix. In TCRdb, the 5' RACE reads were re-called with MiXCR into one record per CDR3 protein. The sample contains fewer than 2,000,000 distinct CDR3 sequences, about 39% of which appear only once. Sequencing was done on a sample of blood. All receptors come from a human donor in good health.

Details on this clonotype: One junction end does not reproduce the germline sequence, and a read error may be involved. V usage is TRBV11-1 and J usage is TRBJ1-2; D gene unclear. The CDR3 runs to 14 residues. Germline loops: CDR1 SGHAT, CDR2 FQDESV (reference sequence). CDR3 loop: CASSSPYQRYGYIF. CDR3 sequence (DNA): TGTGCCAGCAGCTCCCCCTACCAACGCTATGGCTACATCTTC. The whole variable domain, remainder taken from reference TRBV11-1 and TRBJ1-2, is EAEVAQSPRYKITEKSQAVAFWCDPISGHATLYWYRQILGQGPELLVQFQDESVVDDSQLPKDRFSAERLKGVDSTLKIQPAELGDSAMYLCASSSPYQRYGYIFGSGTRLTVV.

The chain combines TRBV7-3 with TRBJ1-2; 8 bases align to TRBD1. Germline V gene data show CDR1 as SGHTA and CDR2 as FQGTGA. Unmatched junction bases numbered 6, after V lost 2 bases and J lost 4 bases. The length of the CDR3 is 15 residues. CDR3 sequence reads: CASSLSRTGSYGYTF. CDR3 nucleotides: TGTGCCAGCAGCTTATCGCGGACAGGGAGCTATGGCTACACCTTC.

At least ten counts were recorded for this clonotype. This chain uses TRBV20-1 with TRBJ2-7; 7 bases are shared with TRBD1. Trimming removed 2 bases from V and 2 bases from J; junction bases left unmatched: 3. CDR3 length: 13 amino acids. Per the germline V gene, CDR1 is DFQATT and CDR2 is SNEGSKA (reference sequence). The chain's CDR3 is CSARSDRAYEQYF. CDR3 coding DNA: TGCAGTGCTAGAAGTGACAGGGCCTACGAGCAGTACTTC.

The chain's CDR3 is CSVEGRSETDTQYF. The CDR3 DNA follows: TGCAGCGTTGAAGGGAGGTCGGAGACAGATACGCAGTATTTT. J is TRBJ2-3 and V is TRBV29-1; a weak D match, TRBD2 (5 bases). Germline-derived CDR1 and CDR2 are SQVTM and ANQGSEA. This CDR3 is 14 amino acids long. Deletions cut 1 base from V and 3 bases from J, with 11 bases between.

This clonotype was detected only a few times. The rearrangement links TRBV7-2 to TRBJ2-5; D is ambiguous. V lost 4 bases, J lost 5 bases, and 11 bases lay in between. The CDR3 runs to 13 residues. Germline V CDR1 and CDR2: SGHTA, FQGNSA. The CDR3, as DNA: TGTGCCAGCAGCTCCCTCCCTAGGGAGACCCAGTACTTC. Encoded protein: CASSSLPRETQYF.

The chain links TRBV5-1 to TRBJ1-2; D not certain. Trimming removed 0 bases from V and 2 bases from J, with 8 bases in between. The V gene's germline CDR1 is SGHRS and CDR2 YFSETQ. This CDR3 comprises 14 residues. The CDR3 DNA sequence: TGCGCCAGCAGCTTGGAAGTGGGGAACTATGGCTACACCTTC. Amino acids: CASSLEVGNYGYTF.

The rearrangement uses TRBV5-1 and TRBJ2-7, with TRBD1 identical over 8 bases. Germline CDR1 and CDR2: SGHRS and YFSETQ. The CDR3 runs 15 residues. Trimming cost V 4 bases and J 1 base; bases outside gene matches: 7. CDR3 residues: CASSTGGQASYEQYF. CDR3 DNA: TGCGCCAGCAGCACCGGGGGACAGGCTTCCTACGAGCAGTACTTC. The full variable domain, its missing parts supplied by reference TRBV5-1 and TRBJ2-7, is KAGVTQTPRYLIKTRGQQVTLSCSPISGHRSVSWYQQTPGQGLQFLFEYFSETQRNKGNFPGRFSGRQFSNSRSEMNVSTLELGDSALYLCASSTGGQASYEQYFGPGTRLTVT.

The chain links TRBV5-1 to TRBJ2-5; a possible D gene is TRBD1 (7 bases). The CDR3 has 15 residues. CDR1 and CDR2 (germline): SGHRS, YFSETQ. Deletions cut 1 base from V and 4 bases from J, with 14 bases between. The CDR3 sequence is CASSLRRGPGETQYF. CDR3 bases: TGCGCCAGCAGCTTGAGGAGGGGGCCGGGAGAGACCCAGTACTTC.

This clonotype was counted between two and nine times. The rearrangement joins TRBV6-2 or TRBV6-3 to TRBJ2-5, with 7 positions matching TRBD1. V lost 5 bases and J lost 5; bases outside the gene matches: 11. Germline V gives CDR1 MNHEY, CDR2 SVGEGT. The CDR3 extends over 15 amino acids. This CDR3 is CASSIRTGLWETQYF. The CDR3 nucleotides read TGTGCCAGCAGTATACGGACAGGCCTATGGGAGACCCAGTACTTC.

The chain joins TRBV7-9 to TRBJ2-1; 8 nucleotides agree with TRBD1. This CDR3 comprises 18 residues. Germline V gene data show CDR1 as SEHNR and CDR2 as FQNEAQ (reference sequence). J gave up 9 bases and V 6 bases, and 22 bases lay outside the gene matches. The CDR3 sequence is CASSLGQGSGVAMAEQFF. The DNA for the CDR3 is TGTGCCAGCAGTCTAGGACAGGGTTCGGGTGTTGCGATGGCTGAGCAGTTCTTC.

Comment on this clonotype: At one boundary the junction diverges from the germline segment, which might be a read error. The chain uses TRBV7-2 and TRBJ2-1; 12 bases line up with TRBD1. Germline assignment: CDR1 SGHTA and CDR2 FQGNSA. The CDR3 spans 16 residues. The CDR3 sequence is CVSSLSGGQGASEQFF. The CDR3 bases are TGTGTCAGCAGCTTATCCGGGGGACAGGGGGCGAGTGAGCAGTTCTTC.

V is TRBV10-3 and J is TRBJ2-3; D call uncertain. The CDR3 runs 15 residues. Trimming removed 0 bases at V and 2 bases at J, with 9 bases between. Germline CDR1 ENHRY, CDR2 SYGVKD. The CDR3 nucleotides are TGTGCCATCAGTGAGTCTGCATCCGACACAGATACGCAGTATTTT. Protein product: CAISESASDTDTQYF.

This clonotype was counted only a few times. J is TRBJ2-7 and V is TRBV10-3, with D perhaps matching TRBD1 (6 bases). This CDR3 is built from 13 residues. Germline V lookup: CDR1 ENHRY, CDR2 SYGVKD. The V end lost 4 bases, the J end lost 3 bases, and 10 bases lay between the germline ends. The CDR3 bases are TGTGCCATCAGTGGGGGACAAATCTACGAGCAGTACTTC. Amino acids: CAISGGQIYEQYF.